This T cell receptor beta chain was identified in a study of T cells after yellow fever vaccination. This CDR3 spans 14 amino acids. Germline assignment: CDR1 SGHKS and CDR2 YYEKEE (reference sequence). Trimming took off 1 base at V and 3 bases at J, with 7 bases between the two ends. Study-wide results and caveats: The study found a weaker secondary response that peaked faster, day 5 versus 15. Within FACS-sorted repertoires, abundant clonotypes contaminating from the bulk population could be present.

At least ten counts were recorded for this clonotype. Antigen unknown. Universal primer sites and UMIs were introduced during 5'RACE template-switching synthesis of TCR cDNA. From the 5' RACE reads, TCRdb called clonotypes with MiXCR, one entry per CDR3 protein. The table lists 300,000 or so distinct CDR3 sequences, under 15% of them singletons, with approximately 0.49% in the top ten. The sequence came from a man aged 30-40 years who received the YFV17D yellow fever vaccine. This chain uses TRBV5-5 with TRBJ2-2, with D unclear. Here the sequenced sample was CD4+ T cells sorted from PBMCs, taken 45 days after the yellow fever booster vaccination. CDR3 DNA sequence: TGTGCCAGCAGCTTGACGGGTGACACCGGGGAGCTGTTTTTT. Translation: CASSLTGDTGELFF.